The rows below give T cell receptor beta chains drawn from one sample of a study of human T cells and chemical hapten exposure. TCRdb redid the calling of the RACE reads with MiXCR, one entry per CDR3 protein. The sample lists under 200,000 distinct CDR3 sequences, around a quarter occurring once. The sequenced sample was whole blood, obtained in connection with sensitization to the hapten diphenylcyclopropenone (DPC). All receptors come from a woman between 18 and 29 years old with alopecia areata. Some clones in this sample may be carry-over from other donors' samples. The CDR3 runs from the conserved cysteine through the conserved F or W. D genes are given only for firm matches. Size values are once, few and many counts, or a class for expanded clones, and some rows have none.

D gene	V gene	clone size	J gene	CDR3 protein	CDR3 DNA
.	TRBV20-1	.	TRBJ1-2	CSGRTGYGYTF	TGCAGTGGAAGAACAGGCTATGGCTACACCTTC
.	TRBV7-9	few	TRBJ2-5	CASSLALRTQETQYF	TGTGCCAGCAGCTTAGCGCTACGGACCCAAGAGACCCAGTACTTC
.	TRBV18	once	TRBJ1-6	CASSVGGANSPLHF	TGTGCCAGCTCTGTCGGGGGAGCCAATTCACCCCTCCACTTT
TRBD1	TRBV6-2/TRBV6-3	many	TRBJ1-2	CASSFPITGVRIYGYTF	TGTGCCAGCAGTTTTCCCATTACAGGGGTGAGGATCTATGGCTACACCTTC
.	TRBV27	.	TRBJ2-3	CASHPWGGHQYF	TGTGCCAGCCATCCCTGGGGGGGCCACCAGTATTTT
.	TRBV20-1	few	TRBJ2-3	CSARDFRVRTDTQYF	TGCAGTGCTAGAGATTTTCGGGTCCGCACAGATACGCAGTATTTT
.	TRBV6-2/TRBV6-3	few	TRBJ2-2	CASSSDKTGELFF	TGTGCCAGCAGCTCCGATAAAACCGGGGAGCTGTTTTTT
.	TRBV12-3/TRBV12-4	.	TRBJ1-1	CASSLAENTEAFF	TGTGCCAGCAGTTTAGCCGAGAACACTGAAGCTTTCTTT
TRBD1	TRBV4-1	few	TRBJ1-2	CASSQDRDGYGYTF	TGCGCCAGCAGCCAGGACAGGGACGGCTATGGCTACACCTTC
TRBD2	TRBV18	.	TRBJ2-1	CASSPILAGAFDNEQFF	TGTGCCAGCTCACCGATTCTAGCGGGAGCCTTTGATAATGAGCAGTTCTTC
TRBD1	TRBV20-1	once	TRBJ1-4	CSAFGQATNEKLFF	TGCAGTGCTTTTGGACAGGCAACTAATGAAAAACTGTTTTTT
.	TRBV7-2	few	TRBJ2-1	CASSAPLGIFNEQFF	TGTGCCAGCAGCGCGCCATTGGGGATCTTCAATGAGCAGTTCTTC
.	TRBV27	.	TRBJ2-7	CASSLTRGPEQYF	TGTGCCAGCAGTCTTACGAGAGGGCCCGAGCAGTACTTC
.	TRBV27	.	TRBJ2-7	CASRLGRSYEQYF	TGTGCCAGCAGACTCGGGCGCTCCTACGAGCAGTACTTC
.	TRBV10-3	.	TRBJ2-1	CAIRARGGTQNPHEQFF	TGTGCCATCAGAGCCCGAGGAGGGACCCAAAACCCCCATGAGCAGTTCTTC
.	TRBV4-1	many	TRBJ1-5	CASSQGTSNQPQHF	TGCGCCAGCAGCCAAGGGACAAGCAATCAGCCCCAGCATTTT
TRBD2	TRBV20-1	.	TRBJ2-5	CSARASSGKETQYF	TGCAGTGCCAGGGCGTCGAGCGGGAAAGAGACCCAGTACTTC
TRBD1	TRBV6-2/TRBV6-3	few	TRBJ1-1	CASTGQGFNTEAFF	TGTGCCAGCACAGGACAGGGGTTTAACACTGAAGCTTTCTTT
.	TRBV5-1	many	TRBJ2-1	CASSTGLGDNEQFF	TGCGCCAGCAGCACGGGACTCGGGGACAATGAGCAGTTCTTC
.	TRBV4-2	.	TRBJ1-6	CASSPDAPGEKSPLHF	TGTGCCAGCAGCCCCGATGCCCCGGGGGAGAAATCACCCCTCCACTTT
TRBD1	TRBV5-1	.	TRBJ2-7	CASSLGQGRSYEQYF	TGCGCCAGCAGCTTGGGACAGGGTCGGTCCTACGAGCAGTACTTC
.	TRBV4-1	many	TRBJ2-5	CASSQSGGVGGTQYF	TGCGCCAGCAGCCAATCGGGGGGCGTCGGAGGGACCCAGTACTTC
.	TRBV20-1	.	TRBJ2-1	CSARSYRVVDEQFF	TGCAGTGCTAGATCCTACAGGGTGGTTGATGAGCAGTTCTTC
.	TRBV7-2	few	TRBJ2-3	CASSQVTDTQYF	TGTGCCAGCAGTCAGGTCACAGATACGCAGTATTTT
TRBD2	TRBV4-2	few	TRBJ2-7	CASSQDSSREAYEQYF	TGTGCCAGCAGCCAAGATAGCTCGCGGGAGGCCTACGAGCAGTACTTC
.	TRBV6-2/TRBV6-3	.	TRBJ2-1	CASTQTPSSYNEQFF	TGTGCCAGCACCCAGACCCCAAGCTCCTACAATGAGCAGTTCTTC
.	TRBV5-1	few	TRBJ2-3	CASSLVGGDTDTQYF	TGCGCCAGCAGCTTGGTGGGGGGCGACACAGATACGCAGTATTTT
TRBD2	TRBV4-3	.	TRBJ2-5	CASSFRKTSGGAETQYF	TGCGCCAGCAGCTTTAGGAAGACTAGCGGGGGGGCAGAGACCCAGTACTTC
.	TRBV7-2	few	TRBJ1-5	CASSPRGGGRQPQHF	TGTGCCAGCAGCCCCCGAGGTGGGGGACGTCAGCCCCAGCATTTT
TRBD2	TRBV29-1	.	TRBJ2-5	CSVGGTSGKETQYF	TGCAGCGTTGGAGGAACTAGCGGGAAAGAGACCCAGTACTTC
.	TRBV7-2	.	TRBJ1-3	CASSFESGAGNTIYF	TGTGCCAGCAGCTTTGAATCTGGAGCTGGGAACACCATATATTTT
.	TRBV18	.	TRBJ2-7	CASSEDYEQYF	TGTGCCAGCTCAGAAGACTACGAGCAGTACTTC
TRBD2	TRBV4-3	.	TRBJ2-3	CASSQDFLAGGDTQYF	TGCGCCAGCAGCCAAGACTTCCTAGCGGGAGGGGATACGCAGTATTTT
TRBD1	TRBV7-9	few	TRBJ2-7	CASSPVEGAAATYEQYF	TGTGCCAGCAGCCCCGTTGAGGGGGCGGCCGCTACCTACGAGCAGTACTTC
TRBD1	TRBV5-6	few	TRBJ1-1	CASSSQGGTEAFF	TGTGCCAGCAGCTCTCAGGGGGGCACTGAAGCTTTCTTT
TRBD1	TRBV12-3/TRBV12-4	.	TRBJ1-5	CASSSGTGYNQPQHF	TGTGCCAGCAGTTCCGGGACAGGGTATAATCAGCCCCAGCATTTT
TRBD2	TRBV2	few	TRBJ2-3	CASPSGKPSTDTQYF	TGTGCCAGCCCTAGCGGGAAACCTAGCACAGATACGCAGTATTTT
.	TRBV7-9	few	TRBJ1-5	CASSFWNGYSNQPQHF	TGTGCCAGCAGCTTCTGGAACGGGTATAGCAATCAGCCCCAGCATTTT
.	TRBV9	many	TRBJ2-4	CASSVVWRSKNIQYF	TGTGCCAGCAGCGTAGTTTGGAGATCCAAAAACATTCAGTACTTC
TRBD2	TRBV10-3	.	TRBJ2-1	CALSVAGVSEQFF	TGTGCCCTCTCGGTAGCGGGAGTTAGTGAGCAGTTCTTC
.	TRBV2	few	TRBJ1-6	CASSETGRPLHF	TGTGCCAGCAGTGAAACGGGCAGGCCCCTCCACTTT
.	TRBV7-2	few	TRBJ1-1	CASRDIRMDTEAFF	TGTGCCAGCAGGGACATTCGAATGGACACTGAAGCTTTCTTT
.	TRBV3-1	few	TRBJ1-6	CASSQNRNHSPLHF	TGTGCCAGCAGCCAGAACAGGAACCATTCACCCCTCCACTTT
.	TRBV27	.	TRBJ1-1	CASSLGPRDIVDTEAFF	TGTGCCAGCAGTTTAGGCCCCCGGGACATAGTGGACACTGAAGCTTTCTTT
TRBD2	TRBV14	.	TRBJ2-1	CASSHLLGLAGGSSYNEQFF	TGTGCCAGCAGCCATTTGCTGGGACTAGCGGGAGGGAGCTCCTACAATGAGCAGTTCTTC